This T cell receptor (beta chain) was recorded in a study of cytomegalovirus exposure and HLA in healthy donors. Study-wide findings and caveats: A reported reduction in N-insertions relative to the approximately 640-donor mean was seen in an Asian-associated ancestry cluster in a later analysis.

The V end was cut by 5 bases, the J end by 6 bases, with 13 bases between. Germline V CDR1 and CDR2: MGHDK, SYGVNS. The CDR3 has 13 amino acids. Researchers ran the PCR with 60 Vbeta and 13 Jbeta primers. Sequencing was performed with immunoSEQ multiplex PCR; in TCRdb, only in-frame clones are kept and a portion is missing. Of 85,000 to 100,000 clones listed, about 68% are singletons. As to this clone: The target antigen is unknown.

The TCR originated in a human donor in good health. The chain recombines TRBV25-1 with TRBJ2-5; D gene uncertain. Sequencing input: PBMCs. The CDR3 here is CASSNSLVKTQYF. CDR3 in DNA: TGTGCCAGCAGTAACAGCTTGGTGAAGACCCAGTACTTC.